The clone carrying this T cell receptor (beta chain) is deemed hyperexpanded (1% or more). No antigen is known for it. This record comes from a study of CD8 T cell repertoires and HIV-1 epitope variants. Study in general: Each of Twenty-five Gag and Nef epitope peptides stimulated a separate culture. The baseline condition was 1M T cells left uncultured. Controls were a CMV, EBV and flu peptide pool, Ebola AY9 negative control, and no-peptide well.

TCR beta CDR3 was sequenced at survey depth on immunoSEQ. Here immunoSEQ multiplex PCR was the method, and the copy in TCRdb shows in-frame clones only, minus some. The data show around 4,000 clones, 50% to 80% seen once. V shed 3 bases and J 7 bases; nucleotides not matched to a gene: 9. The CDR3 is 14 amino acids. Germline assignment: CDR1 SGHTA and CDR2 FQGNSA. This clonotype originated in a male donor with HIV. V usage is TRBV7-2 and J usage is TRBJ2-7; 7 bases map to TRBD1. The sequenced sample was cultured CD8+ T cells derived from PBMCs. The CDR3 is CASSLGQYLREQYF. In DNA form, the CDR3 reads TGTGCCAGCAGCTTGGGACAGTACCTTCGTGAGCAGTACTTC.